This TCR beta chain originates from a study of cytomegalovirus exposure and HLA in healthy donors listed by TCRdb under 2017. Turning to the overall study: An earlier analysis of 550 to 700 of the donors reported approximately 300 Gb of sequence data and 120 million or so unique TCR beta sequences from about 179 million T cells. An early release covering roughly 600 HLA-typed donors comprised approximately 290 gigabases of sequencing data and tens of millions of unique TCR sequences. The genetic ancestry cluster associated with self-reported Caucasian donors included approximately 85% of the roughly 400 genotyped donors. The study was designed to test whether signatures of past pathogen exposure could be identified by cataloging public T cell receptors. Using immunosequencing, the study profiled T cell repertoires from fewer than 850 subjects and related those repertoires to cytomegalovirus serostatus. A separate validation cohort of roughly 130 different subjects was used in addition to the approximately 700-subject first cohort. High-throughput TCR immunosequencing, statistical association of individual TCRs with disease status, and machine learning were combined to predict cytomegalovirus infection status. To study patterns of TCR occurrence, a later analysis re-analyzed previously published TCR beta repertoires from around 700 donors and added high-resolution HLA genotyping. In the later analysis, no new phenotypic data were used to find candidate immune exposures; instead, reliance was placed on TCR beta sequences and their occurrence across donors. An earlier analysis of 587 of the donors used high-throughput TCR beta sequencing to judge whether each TCR beta V gene segment behaved as functional or pseudogenic. Donor age, sex, ethnicity and CMV serostatus were compiled together with the repertoire data. A later genetic analysis took genome-wide SNP genotypes for about 65% of the 666 donors and used that subset as a discovery cohort. Every repertoire in the discovery cohort had been generated on one and the same sequencing platform. Both class I and class II loci were covered by HLA typing, at four-digit resolution. Typing coverage varied by locus: about 629-640 donors for A, B, C, DRB1 and DQB1; 522 for DQA1; about 600 for DPA1; approximately 450 for DPB1. Roughly five DR-DQ haplotypes were handled as single units for association and clustering because linkage in the cohort was strong. On average, 235,054 unique TCR beta nucleotide sequences were sequenced per donor among fewer than 500 genotyped donors of the cohort, with roughly 18% of those sequences being non-productive.

Note on this clone: Which antigen it targets is not known.

Results and caveats for the whole study, not just this receptor: In a later analysis, most CMV-associated TCR beta chains were found to appear HLA-restricted, with HLA associations seemingly driven largely by CMV exposure. Cytomegalovirus status was reported to be diagnosed by the classifier with high specificity and sensitivity in both the original and validation cohorts. While some public TCRs were present in many individuals, most TCR sequences turned up only very rarely across donors. A cluster of highly shared sequence variants was judged likely to represent a technical artifact of the sequencing pipeline. In vitro tests confirmed that a few of the cytomegalovirus-associated TCR beta chains recognize cytomegalovirus antigens. A later analysis reported that several top co-occurrence clusters appeared linked to parvovirus B19, influenza, CMV and Epstein-Barr virus. For the cohort, immune exposure information was limited to CMV serostatus. Correlated functional status among segregating V segments might reflect linkage disequilibrium, but an unknown experimental factor could not be ruled out. In a later analysis, about 16,000 TCR beta sequences were associated with specific HLA alleles at a false discovery rate of 0.05. Because some donors lacked HLA typing at each locus, the association tests relied only on the typed subset. The authors suggested that the approach could potentially be generalized to other disease states and immunological phenotypes. In a later analysis, TCR association rates were found to vary across HLA loci, with the most associated TCRs seen for DRB1 alleles and the fewest for HLA-C alleles. V-gene and J-gene trimming of TCR beta chains was associated with a missense DCLRE1C variant in a later genetic analysis, and the association was replicated in an independent cohort. The earlier analysis of approximately 560 of the donors excluded 15 to 20 rarely observed V segments, including chromosome 9 orphons, because counts were too low. Some IMGT-functional V segments, including TRBV6-2 and TRBV6-3, could not be told apart with the 87-base-pair reads, so those segments were excluded. The cohort was sequenced for TCR beta chains only, and without alpha or paired-chain data the features that could be detected were limited. Broadly in line with IMGT annotations, most TCR beta V segments showed up in productive rearrangements about 90% or about 30% of the time in an earlier analysis of several hundred of the donors. A further reported finding was that TCR beta sequences accurately predicted the HLA-A and HLA-B alleles for most subjects in the first cohort. When HLA alleles, especially DR and DQ, strongly co-occurred, TCR associations were difficult to assign to individual alleles. The study listed 150 to 200 TCR beta chains as associated with cytomegalovirus. In a later analysis, HLA-associated TCR beta chains showed more clonal expansion and lower generation probabilities than non-associated chains that were equally common. In a later genetic analysis, fewer N-insertions in productive TCRs were reported among donors in an Asian-associated ancestry cluster than the roughly 640-donor mean. Roughly uniform sequencing depth across donors was assumed in presence/absence analyses, although this assumption may not hold.

In total, roughly 670 healthy bone marrow donors made up the cohort. All cohort members were sampled while nominally healthy, although unrecorded immune exposures were likely present. The donor was CMV seronegative and was included in the group of 352 seronegative cohort members. Each donor provided a peripheral blood sample, and peripheral blood mononuclear cells were used for TCR beta sequencing. Genomic DNA extraction from the blood cell samples was performed with the Qiagen DNeasy Blood Extraction Kit. Including cysteine and phenylalanine, the CDR3 has 15 amino acids. Only the CDR3 DNA is retained, 45 bases long and in frame from the first base. Trimming removed 0 bases from V and 3 bases from J; the gene matches leave 0 bases unexplained. CDR1 and CDR2 are read off the germline V gene (reference sequence) as SGHNT and YYREEE. The method was the immunoSEQ multiplex PCR assay. For the multiplex PCR, a mixture combining 60 forward primers for TCR Vbeta segments and 13 reverse primers for TCR Jbeta segments was used. The CDR3 region of rearranged TCR beta genes was amplified from genomic DNA by a multiplex PCR assay. The amplified TCR beta libraries were sequenced on the Illumina HiSeq System as 87-base-pair reads. For the original study's pipeline: Across the 666 repertoires, a later analysis counted 78 million or so unique TCR beta chains, 9 million to 14 million of which were shared by at least two donors. Raw reads were error-corrected and collapsed into unique sequences by a nearest-neighbor algorithm in which closely related sequences were merged to remove PCR and sequencing errors. To assign V, D and J gene segments, CDR3 sequences were aligned to IMGT reference sequences. Each retained sequence needed at least a six-nucleotide match to both a V gene segment and a J gene segment. Rearrangements were called productive when the CDR3 lacked stop codons and stayed in frame with V and J; all others were non-productive. Following IMGT convention, CDR3 was defined as the stretch from the second conserved V-encoded cysteine to the conserved J-encoded phenylalanine. Sequences without an unambiguous match to a single V gene segment were excluded from the earlier analysis of about 600 of the donors. An earlier analysis of a few hundred of the donors called V segments functional above 56.7% productive rearrangements and segregating when the between-donor standard deviation exceeded 5%. To diagnose cytomegalovirus status from the catalog of TCR beta chain sequences, a statistical classification framework was built. A later analysis assigned V and J genes by comparing TCR nucleotide sequences with IMGT/GENE-DB human TR gene sequences. The TCRdist pipeline was used in a later analysis to assign CDR3 sequences and most-parsimonious VDJ recombination scenarios. In a later analysis, each TCR beta chain was defined by its CDR3 amino acid sequence together with its V-gene family, and reads without a unique V-gene family were excluded. A later analysis removed nearly 600 highly shared, low-generation-probability nucleotide sequences to deal with suspected cross-contamination and a sequencing artifact. For each public chain, a later analysis derived a clonal expansion index from normalized ranks of inferred template counts within each repertoire. In a later analysis, generation probabilities were computed with a VDJ recombination model fitted to out-of-frame rearrangements, and the resulting probabilities were checked against IGoR. A later analysis scored TCR-TCR, TCR-HLA and TCR-CMV co-occurrence with hypergeometric tests, applying a repertoire-size bias correction to TCR pairs. A later analysis estimated false discovery rates by permuting HLA or CMV assignments 20 times. A later analysis grouped co-occurring TCRs with DBSCAN, adding TCRdist sequence similarity when clustering within HLA-allele-positive subsets. Repertoires with fewer than 30,000 or more than 120,000 public chains were left out of co-occurrence clustering, as were a handful of repertoires with anomalous nucleotide sharing. TCRdb retrieved this table from immuneACCESS and kept in-frame rearrangements only. Not all clones are present; in checked studies, unresolved V genes account for under half, and no reason is known for the remainder. V, J and clone size are taken as reported in that table, and D and trimming were inferred from the DNA itself. This sample's listing comprises about 110,000 clones. The top ten hold 0.59% of the sample.

The chain is made from TRBV5-4 and TRBJ2-7; TRBD2 lines up with 13 middle nucleotides. Sequencing was done on a sample of PBMCs. The sequence was obtained from a man in his fifties or sixties in good health and CMV-seronegative. The sequenced DNA is TGTGCCAGCAGCTTGGGGACTAGCGGGGGCTACGAGCAGTACTTC. This gives the protein CASSLGTSGGYEQYF.